These 14 T cell receptor beta chains originate from one sample sequenced in a study of molecular identifiers for immune sequencing clone quantification. One entry per CDR3 protein results from TCRdb running MiXCR on the PCR reads. The sample records some 680,000 distinct CDR3 sequences, around 25% being singletons. Sequencing was carried out using naive CD8+ T cells from blood, with Jurkat cell RNA spiked in. Stated subset: FACS-sorted CD8+CD4-CCR7+CD45RA+ naive T cells. Receptors originate from a human donor in good health. Some libraries in this study had Jurkat cell RNA spiked in.

V and J are TRBV7-2 and TRBJ2-7; D remains ambiguous. V lost 1 base and J lost 4, with 17 bases in between. This CDR3 is 16 amino acids long. The V gene's germline CDR1 is SGHTA and CDR2 FQGNSA. The CDR3 loop is CASSLELPLNVYEQYF. The CDR3 DNA is TGTGCCAGCAGCTTAGAACTCCCACTAAACGTATACGAGCAGTACTTC.

The V and J genes are TRBV28 and TRBJ2-7; TRBD2 aligns across 8 bases. In germline, CDR1 is MDHEN, CDR2 SYDVKM. After removal of 6 bases from V and 4 bases from J, the junction contained 8 bases not matched to a gene. CDR3 size: 14 residues. CDR3 in DNA: TGTGCCAGCAGAACCCTGGCGGGAGGTTACGAGCAGTACTTC. As protein: CASRTLAGGYEQYF.

On this clonotype itself: A much larger clone lies a single base off, so this may be a read error. The chain is built from TRBV4-1 and TRBJ2-7; 8 bases match TRBD1. J lost 6 bases, V lost 1 base, and 5 bases had no gene match. The CDR3 spans 14 residues. In germline, CDR1 is MGHRA, CDR2 YSYEKL. CDR3: CASSQGTGRSEQYF. The CDR3 DNA follows: TGCGCCAGCAGCCAAGGGACAGGGAGGTCCGAGCAGTACTTC.

The chain couples TRBV6-5 to TRBJ2-7; 8 positions agree with TRBD2. The J segment lost 7 bases and the V segment lost 5 bases, leaving 7 bases of the junction unmatched. The CDR3 has 13 residues. CDR1 MNHEY and CDR2 SVGAGI come from the germline V gene. The CDR3 sequence: CASSPAGAWEQYF. The DNA of the CDR3 is TGTGCCAGCAGTCCAGCGGGGGCCTGGGAGCAGTACTTC.

This clonotype was detected many times. The J gene is TRBJ1-1, the V gene TRBV7-6, with 8 positions matching TRBD1. Unmatched junction bases numbered 13, after V lost 6 bases and J lost 4 bases. Germline CDR1 reads SGHVS; CDR2 reads FNYEAQ. The CDR3 extends over 16 amino acids. The CDR3 sequence is CASSYGQGARGTEAFF. CDR3 DNA sequence: TGTGCCAGCAGTTACGGACAGGGAGCAAGGGGCACTGAAGCTTTCTTT.

This clonotype was seen many times. The rearrangement uses TRBV7-9 and TRBJ2-2; 13 nucleotides line up with TRBD2. The V and J ends lost 7 bases and 3 bases, in that order; junction bases with no gene match: 5. CDR1 and CDR2 (germline): SEHNR, FQNEAQ (reference sequence). This CDR3 region has 16 residues. The CDR3 nucleotides are TGTGCCAGCACCCCGGGACTAGCGGGATACACCGGGGAGCTGTTTTTT. It codes for CASTPGLAGYTGELFF.

CDR3 loop: CASSQEGGLAITDTQYF. For the CDR3, the DNA is TGTGCCAGCAGCCAAGAAGGGGGACTAGCAATAACAGATACGCAGTATTTT. The genes are TRBV3-1 and TRBJ2-3; 9 nucleotides align to TRBD2. Germline CDR1 reads LGHDT; CDR2 reads YNNKEL (reference sequence). The CDR3 contains 17 residues. V trimming: 0 bases; J trimming: 3 bases; junction bases outside the gene matches: 7.

The gene calls are TRBV30 and TRBJ2-3; TRBD1 aligns across 9 bases. CDR3 size: 13 residues. Germline assignment: CDR1 GTSNPN and CDR2 SVGIG (reference sequence). V lost 7 bases, J lost 2 bases, and 4 bases stayed unmatched. The CDR3 nucleotides read TGTGCCTTGGGGACAGGGCTCACAGATACGCAGTATTTT. Amino acid sequence: CALGTGLTDTQYF. Complete variable domain (other parts from reference TRBV30 and TRBJ2-3): SQTIHQWPATLVQPVGSPLSLECTVEGTSNPNLYWYRQAAGRGLQLLFYSVGIGQISSEVPQNLSASRPQDRQFILSSKKLLLSDSGFYLCALGTGLTDTQYFGPGTRLTVL.

This chain joins TRBV6-5 and TRBJ2-7; D assignment may be TRBD1 or TRBD2 (5 bases each). The CDR3 extends over 15 amino acids. The V end was cut by 3 bases, the J end by 2 bases, with 14 bases between. Germline lookup yields CDR1 MNHEY and CDR2 SVGAGI. The CDR3 sequence is CASSYSVGTPYEQYF. In nucleotides, the CDR3 is TGTGCCAGCAGTTATAGCGTGGGGACCCCCTACGAGCAGTACTTC.

This clonotype showed up many times. The chain has TRBV7-9 and TRBJ2-7; D is unclear. Germline V CDR1 and CDR2: SEHNR, FQNEAQ (reference sequence). This CDR3 contains 12 residues. V gave up 1 base and J gave up 9 bases, with 10 bases separating them. The CDR3 region has the DNA TGTGCCAGCAGCTTAGACTCAGAATGGCAGTACTTC. As protein: CASSLDSEWQYF.

This clonotype was counted a few times. J is TRBJ2-2 and V is TRBV9; D remains ambiguous. V was pared by 0 bases and J by 2 bases, with 8 bases between. From germline, CDR1 is SGDLS and CDR2 YYNGEE. The CDR3 length is 15 residues. CDR3 loop: CASSVGLPNTGELFF. The CDR3 DNA is TGTGCCAGCAGCGTAGGTTTACCAAACACCGGGGAGCTGTTTTTT.

This clonotype has more than one count but fewer than ten. This rearrangement joins TRBV4-3 to TRBJ2-1, with D unclear. The length of the CDR3 is 14 residues. V lost 5 bases and J 10 bases, leaving 18 bases between the germline ends. Germline-derived CDR1 and CDR2 are LGHNA and YSLEER. For the CDR3, the DNA is TGCGCCAGCAGCGAAGCCAGAGGCATGGGGGAGCAGTTCTTC. Translating it yields CASSEARGMGEQFF.

This clonotype was recorded once. The CDR3 does not close with the conserved phenylalanine or tryptophan, likely indicating a read error. The chain links TRBV27 to TRBJ2-7, with D possibly TRBD1 on 6 matching bases. Germline values: CDR1 MNHEY, CDR2 SMNVEV (reference sequence). V lost 3 bases, J lost 4 bases, and 10 bases lay in between. The CDR3 totals 13 residues. The CDR3 DNA reads as TGTGCCAGCAGTTTGCAGGGGTCTTACGAGCAGTACCTC. Protein: CASSLQGSYEQYL.

This clonotype showed up many times. The chain uses TRBV5-1 and TRBJ2-7; TRBD2 aligns across 7 bases. This CDR3 region has 15 residues. Germline V gives CDR1 SGHRS, CDR2 YFSETQ. With V trimmed by 0 bases and J by 2 bases, 5 bases remained unmatched. This chain's CDR3 is CASSLDAGVPYEQYF. CDR3 nucleotides: TGCGCCAGCAGCTTGGACGCGGGGGTTCCCTACGAGCAGTACTTC. Full variable domain (rest looked up from reference TRBV5-1 and TRBJ2-7): KAGVTQTPRYLIKTRGQQVTLSCSPISGHRSVSWYQQTPGQGLQFLFEYFSETQRNKGNFPGRFSGRQFSNSRSEMNVSTLELGDSALYLCASSLDAGVPYEQYFGPGTRLTVT.